One and the same sample provided the 3 T cell receptor beta chains below, sequenced in a study of blood T cell repertoires in COVID-19. Produced via immunoSEQ multiplex PCR; TCRdb's table is partial and in-frame only. The sample has 200,000 or so clones; under 90% are singletons. Sequenced input: peripheral blood. The receptors were sampled from a person aged 70 to 85 with COVID-19, enrolled during active disease.

This chain uses TRBV28 with TRBJ2-7; perhaps TRBD2 as D (5 bases). CDR1 is MDHEN, CDR2 SYDVKM, per germline. Trimming took 10 bases from V and 7 from J, leaving 20 bases between them. The CDR3 consists of 13 residues. CDR3 coding DNA: TGTGCCATTTCCCCCGAGGGATATAGGGAGCAGTACTTC. Protein: CAISPEGYREQYF.

The V call is TRBV19, the J call TRBJ1-5; weak D call: TRBD1 (5 bases). The germline CDR1 and CDR2 sequences are LNHDA and SQIVND (reference sequence). Trimming removed 7 bases at V and 7 bases at J, with 17 bases between. There are 14 residues in the CDR3. The CDR3 loop is CASMAREGGQPQHF. Here the CDR3 DNA reads TGTGCCAGTATGGCCAGGGAGGGAGGACAGCCCCAGCATTTT.

The J gene is TRBJ1-3, the V gene TRBV9; perhaps TRBD1 as D (5 bases). V lost 1 base to trimming and J lost 0 bases, with 17 bases between them. Germline V gene data show CDR1 as SGDLS and CDR2 as YYNGEE. CDR3 length: 18 amino acids. DNA for the CDR3: TGTGCCAGCAGCGTACAAACGCCGACAGCGAACTCTGGAAACACCATATATTTT. Protein sequence: CASSVQTPTANSGNTIYF.